The following is a TCR beta chain sequence with its context. Its matching antigen is unknown. The sample originates from a study of cytomegalovirus exposure and HLA in healthy donors. General study points: Researchers reported that three CMV-associated chains were confirmed in vitro as CMV antigen-specific. Associated with cytomegalovirus, according to the listing, were 150 to 200 TCR beta chains. A missense variant in DCLRE1C was later tied to TCR beta V- and J-gene trimming. CMV serostatus alone was available as immune exposure information.

Trimming took 5 bases from V and 0 from J, leaving 15 bases between them. Germline values: CDR1 SGHRS, CDR2 YFSETQ. The CDR3 sequence is 15 residues long. A multiplex PCR was run with 60 Vbeta primers and 13 Jbeta primers. The table came from immunoSEQ multiplex PCR; TCRdb's copy has only in-frame clones and leaves some out. The ten top clones account for 5%, within a sample of over 70,000 clones. V usage is TRBV5-1 and J usage is TRBJ2-7; D might be TRBD1 (5 bases). This TCR was recovered from a woman between 40 and 55 years old in good health and CMV-seropositive. Sequenced: PBMCs. The CDR3 DNA reads TGCGCCAGCAGTCTTGGACACGCAGTCTCCTACGAGCAGTACTTC. Residues: CASSLGHAVSYEQYF.